This record concerns one T cell receptor (beta chain) sequence. This entry belongs to a study of blood T cell repertoires in COVID-19. Residents of about two dozen US areas, aged 18 to 89 years, made up the participants. Only in-frame clones appear in the TCRdb table, and some are missing; sequencing was by immunoSEQ multiplex PCR. Here the sample spans roughly 200,000 clones, approximately 88% being singletons. The sample consisted of PBMCs or T cells enriched from blood (not recorded which). The sequence was obtained from a man aged 18 to 30 with acute COVID-19.

Written as DNA, the CDR3 is TGTGCCAGCAGTCCAAACGCAGCGGGGAGCTCCTACAATGAGCAGTTCTTC. Protein: CASSPNAAGSSYNEQFF. The chain employs TRBV25-1 and TRBJ2-1, with TRBD2 identical over 7 bases. CDR1 and CDR2 (germline): MGHDK, SYGVNS. CDR3 size: 17 residues. Trimming removed 5 bases from V and 0 bases from J; junction bases left unmatched: 10.